This T cell receptor beta chain is from a study of T cells after posttransplantation cyclophosphamide. Findings of the study overall: After PTCy, TRB diversity resembled that of CNI/methotrexate controls. Donor-recipient repertoire similarity was low at 1-2 months, rising over year one. Skin or GI-infiltrating T cells shared few TRB sequences with blood.

The CDR3 sequence is 13 residues long. CDR1 and CDR2 (germline): SEHNR, FQNEAQ (reference sequence). V was clipped by 3 bases and J by 9 bases, with 14 bases between them. About this clone itself: Its antigen is not identified.

Using immunoSEQ multiplex PCR, the repertoire was profiled, and TCRdb retains in-frame clones only, with some absent. The sample contains about 2,800 clones, over 65% of which appear only once. This related bone marrow graft donor gave peripheral blood on the day of marrow donation. The chain links TRBV7-9 to TRBJ2-5, with no clear D. The specimen was CD8+ T cells sorted from PBMCs. This clonotype was obtained from a woman aged 45-65 years in good health and a related stem cell transplant donor. Here the CDR3 reads CASSFVGDSAQYF. The DNA for the CDR3 is TGTGCCAGCAGCTTCGTGGGCGATTCGGCCCAGTACTTC.